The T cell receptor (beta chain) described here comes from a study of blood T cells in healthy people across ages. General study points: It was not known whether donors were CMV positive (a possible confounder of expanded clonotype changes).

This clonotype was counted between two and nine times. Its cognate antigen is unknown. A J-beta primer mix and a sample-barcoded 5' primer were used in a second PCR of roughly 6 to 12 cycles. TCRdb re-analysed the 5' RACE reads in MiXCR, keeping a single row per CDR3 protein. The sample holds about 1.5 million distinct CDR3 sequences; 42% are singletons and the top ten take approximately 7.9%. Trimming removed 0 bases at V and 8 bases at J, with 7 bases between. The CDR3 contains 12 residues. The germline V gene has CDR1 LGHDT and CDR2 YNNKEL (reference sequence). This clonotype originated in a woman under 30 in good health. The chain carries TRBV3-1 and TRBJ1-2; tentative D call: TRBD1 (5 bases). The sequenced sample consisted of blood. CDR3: CASSQDNRGYTF. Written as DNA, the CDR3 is TGTGCCAGCAGCCAAGATAACAGGGGCTACACCTTC.